This entry concerns a single T cell receptor (beta chain). Its antigen remains unknown. The sample originates from a study of a mutant IDH1 vaccine in newly diagnosed glioma. The overall study: In some groups vaccination began 4-6 weeks post-radiotherapy; others received it with temozolomide. The study held visit V12 at week 35 and visit V13 at week 47.

Looked up from germline, CDR1 is MNHEY and CDR2 is SMNVEV (reference sequence). J gave up 0 bases and V 4 bases, and 2 bases lay outside the gene matches. The CDR3 extends over 15 amino acids. Data came from immunoSEQ multiplex PCR; TCRdb stores just in-frame clones and leaves some out. The sample includes tens of thousands of clones, around 84% of them seen just once. Indicated time point: week 47, end of study. What each vaccine dose contained was 300 ug of mutant IDH1 20-mer peptide, accompanied by topical imiquimod. Overall study results and limits: Evidence of vaccine-induced immune responses was documented in 80% to 95% of patients. Pseudoprogression seemed unlinked to shifts in top peripheral T cell clonotypes.

J is TRBJ1-1 and V is TRBV27, with 10 bases lining up with TRBD1. The sample here was PBMCs, taken from a glioma patient whose treatment included an IDH1 peptide vaccine. This sequence was found in a woman in her twenties or thirties with glioma. Some clones in this sample may be carry-over from other donors' samples. The CDR3 DNA reads as TGTGCCAGCAGTTGGACAGGGGGGATGAACACTGAAGCTTTCTTT. This translates into CASSWTGGMNTEAFF.